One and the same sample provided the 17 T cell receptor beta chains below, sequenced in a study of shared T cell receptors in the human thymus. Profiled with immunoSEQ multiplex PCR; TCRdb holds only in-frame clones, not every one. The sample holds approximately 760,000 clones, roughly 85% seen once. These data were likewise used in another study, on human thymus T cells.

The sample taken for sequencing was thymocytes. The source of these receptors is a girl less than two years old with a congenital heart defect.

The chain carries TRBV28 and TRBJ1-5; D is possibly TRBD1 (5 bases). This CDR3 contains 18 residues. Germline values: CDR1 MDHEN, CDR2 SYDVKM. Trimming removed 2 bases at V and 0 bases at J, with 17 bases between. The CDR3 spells CASSLILPREYSNQPQHF. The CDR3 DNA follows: TGTGCCAGCAGTTTAATCCTCCCCAGGGAATATAGCAATCAGCCCCAGCATTTT. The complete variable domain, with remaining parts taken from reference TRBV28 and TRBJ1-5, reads DVKVTQSSRYLVKRTGEKVFLECVQDMDHENMFWYRQDPGLGLRLIYFSYDVKMKEKGDIPEGYSVSREKKERFSLILESASTNQTSMYLCASSLILPREYSNQPQHFGDGTRLSIL.

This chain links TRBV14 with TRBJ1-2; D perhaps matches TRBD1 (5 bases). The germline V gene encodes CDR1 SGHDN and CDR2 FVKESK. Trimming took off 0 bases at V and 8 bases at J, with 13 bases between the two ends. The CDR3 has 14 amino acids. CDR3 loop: CASSQEAGPTGYTF. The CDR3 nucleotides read TGTGCCAGCAGCCAAGAAGCAGGGCCGACAGGCTACACCTTC. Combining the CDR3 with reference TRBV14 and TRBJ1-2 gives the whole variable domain EAGVTQFPSHSVIEKGQTVTLRCDPISGHDNLYWYRRVMGKEIKFLLHFVKESKQDESGMPNNRFLAERTGGTYSTLKVQPAELEDSGVYFCASSQEAGPTGYTFGSGTRLTVV.

The CDR3 nucleotides read TGCGCCAGCAGCCAAGATTGGGACAGTGGTGGCTACACCTTC. Translation: CASSQDWDSGGYTF. The chain uses TRBV4-1 and TRBJ1-2; 7 bases line up with TRBD1. Per the germline V gene, CDR1 is MGHRA and CDR2 is YSYEKL. The CDR3 extends over 14 amino acids. With 0 bases clipped from V and 7 bases from J, the junction kept 5 bases outside the gene matches.

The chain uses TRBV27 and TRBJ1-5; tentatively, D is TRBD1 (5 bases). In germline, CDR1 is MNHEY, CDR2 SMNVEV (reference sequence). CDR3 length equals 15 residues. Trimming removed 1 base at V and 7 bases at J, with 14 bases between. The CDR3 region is CASSLFGREHQPQHF. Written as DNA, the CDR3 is TGTGCCAGCAGTTTATTTGGCAGGGAACACCAGCCCCAGCATTTT.

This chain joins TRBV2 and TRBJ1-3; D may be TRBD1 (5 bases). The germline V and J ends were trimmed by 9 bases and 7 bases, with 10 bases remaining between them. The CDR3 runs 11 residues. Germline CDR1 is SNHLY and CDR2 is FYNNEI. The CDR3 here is CARARGNTIYF. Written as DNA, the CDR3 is TGTGCCAGAGCCCGGGGGAACACCATATATTTT.

The CDR3 here is CASSQDAVAKNIQYF. CDR3 in DNA: TGCGCCAGCAGCCAAGATGCAGTAGCCAAAAACATTCAGTACTTC. V gene TRBV4-1 combines with J gene TRBJ2-4; D unclear. The germline CDR1 and CDR2 sequences are MGHRA and YSYEKL. Trimming pared 0 bases from V and 0 bases from J, leaving 6 bases between. There are 15 residues in the CDR3.

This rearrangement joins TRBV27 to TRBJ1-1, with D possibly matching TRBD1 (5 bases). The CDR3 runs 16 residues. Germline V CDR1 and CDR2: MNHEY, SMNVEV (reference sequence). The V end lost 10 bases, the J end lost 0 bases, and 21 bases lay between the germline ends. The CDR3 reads CATAPGREEMNTEAFF. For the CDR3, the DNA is TGTGCCACCGCCCCCGGCAGGGAGGAAATGAACACTGAAGCTTTCTTT.

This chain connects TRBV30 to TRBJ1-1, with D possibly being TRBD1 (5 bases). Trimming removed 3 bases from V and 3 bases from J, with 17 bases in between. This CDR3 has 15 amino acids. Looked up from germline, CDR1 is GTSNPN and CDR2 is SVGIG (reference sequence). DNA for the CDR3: TGTGCCTGGAGACCCAGAAAGGGGAGGCACACTGAAGCTTTCTTT. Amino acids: CAWRPRKGRHTEAFF. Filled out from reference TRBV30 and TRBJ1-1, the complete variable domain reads SQTIHQWPATLVQPVGSPLSLECTVEGTSNPNLYWYRQAAGRGLQLLFYSVGIGQISSEVPQNLSASRPQDRQFILSSKKLLLSDSGFYLCAWRPRKGRHTEAFFGQGTRLTVV.

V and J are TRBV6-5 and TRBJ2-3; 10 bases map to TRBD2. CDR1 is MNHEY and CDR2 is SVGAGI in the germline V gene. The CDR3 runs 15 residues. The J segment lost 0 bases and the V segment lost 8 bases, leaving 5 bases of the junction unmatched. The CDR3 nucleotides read TGTGCCAGCCAAGGGACTAGCGCGAGCACAGATACGCAGTATTTT. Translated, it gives CASQGTSASTDTQYF.

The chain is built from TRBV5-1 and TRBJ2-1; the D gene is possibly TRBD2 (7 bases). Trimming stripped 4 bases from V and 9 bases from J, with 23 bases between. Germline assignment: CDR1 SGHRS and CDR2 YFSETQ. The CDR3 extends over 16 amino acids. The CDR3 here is CASSTRKGGAPSEQFF. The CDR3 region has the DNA TGCGCCAGCAGCACCCGGAAGGGGGGGGCCCCCAGTGAGCAGTTCTTC.

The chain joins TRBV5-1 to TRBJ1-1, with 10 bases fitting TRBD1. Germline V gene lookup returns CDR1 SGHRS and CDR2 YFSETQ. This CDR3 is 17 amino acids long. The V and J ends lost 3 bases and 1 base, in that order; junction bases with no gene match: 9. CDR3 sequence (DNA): TGCGCCAGCAGCTCGGGACAGGGGAGGTTCACGAACACTGAAGCTTTCTTT. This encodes CASSSGQGRFTNTEAFF.

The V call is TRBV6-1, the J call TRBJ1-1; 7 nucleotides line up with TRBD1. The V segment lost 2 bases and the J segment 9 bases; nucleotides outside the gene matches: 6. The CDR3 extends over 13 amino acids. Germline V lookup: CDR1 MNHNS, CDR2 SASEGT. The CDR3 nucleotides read TGTGCCAGCAGTGAACCCTGGACAGGTCAAGCTTTCTTT. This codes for CASSEPWTGQAFF.

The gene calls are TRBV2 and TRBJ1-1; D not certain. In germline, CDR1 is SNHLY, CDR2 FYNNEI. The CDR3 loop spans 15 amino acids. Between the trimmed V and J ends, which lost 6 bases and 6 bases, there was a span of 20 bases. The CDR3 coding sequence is TGTGCCAGCAGATGGGATCGAGGGCAGGAAGCTGAAGCTTTCTTT. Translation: CASRWDRGQEAEAFF.

The CDR3 here is CAWTPGQPTGELFF. The CDR3 DNA sequence: TGTGCCTGGACACCGGGACAGCCTACCGGGGAGCTGTTTTTT. The chain joins TRBV30 to TRBJ2-2; 7 bases agree with TRBD1. This CDR3 is built from 14 residues. CDR1 GTSNPN and CDR2 SVGIG come from the germline V gene (reference sequence). V was pared by 4 bases and J by 5 bases, with 7 bases of the junction left unmatched.

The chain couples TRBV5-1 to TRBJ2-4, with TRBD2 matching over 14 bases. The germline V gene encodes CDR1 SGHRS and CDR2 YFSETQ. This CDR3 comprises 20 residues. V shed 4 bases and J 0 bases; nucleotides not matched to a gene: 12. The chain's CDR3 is CASSEAGTSGGAIAKNIQYF. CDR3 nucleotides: TGCGCCAGCAGCGAGGCCGGGACTAGCGGGGGCGCCATAGCCAAAAACATTCAGTACTTC.

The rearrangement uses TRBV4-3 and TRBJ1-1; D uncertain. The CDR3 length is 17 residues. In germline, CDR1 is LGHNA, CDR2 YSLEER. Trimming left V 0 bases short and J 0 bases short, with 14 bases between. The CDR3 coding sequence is TGCGCCAGCAGCCAAGAACCCTCCGCCACAGTGAACACTGAAGCTTTCTTT. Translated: CASSQEPSATVNTEAFF.

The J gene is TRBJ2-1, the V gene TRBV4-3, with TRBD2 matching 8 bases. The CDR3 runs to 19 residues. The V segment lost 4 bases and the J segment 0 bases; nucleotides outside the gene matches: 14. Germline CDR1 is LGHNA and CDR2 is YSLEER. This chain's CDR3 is CASSPPGGHWTGSYNEQFF. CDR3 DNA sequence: TGCGCCAGCAGCCCCCCGGGAGGGCACTGGACGGGCTCCTACAATGAGCAGTTCTTC.